The 23 T cell receptor beta chains presented below share a single source sample, sequenced in a study of T cells in Graves' hyperthyroidism and ophthalmopathy. It was RNA transcripts that yielded the amplified TCR beta CDR3 regions. The HTBI primer set drove a first-round RT-PCR of the TCR CDR3. In TCRdb, the multiplex PCR reads were re-called with MiXCR into one record per CDR3 protein. The table shows under 400,000 distinct CDR3 sequences, with 18% occurring only once. The sequencing sample was made of blood. These receptors were obtained from a woman aged 40-49 years with Graves' ophthalmopathy.

Ten or more counts support this clonotype. CDR3 sequence: CSVEEYSNQPQHF. Here the CDR3 DNA reads TGCAGCGTAGAGGAGTATAGCAATCAGCCCCAGCATTTT. V usage is TRBV20-1 and J usage is TRBJ1-5; D gene ambiguous. This CDR3 spans 13 amino acids. In germline, CDR1 is DFQATT, CDR2 SNEGSKA (reference sequence).

The chain recombines TRBV12-3 or TRBV12-4 with TRBJ2-7; 15 bases are a match to TRBD2. J was trimmed by 5 bases and V by 6 bases; bases with no gene match: 8. The CDR3 sequence is 16 residues long. The CDR3 loop is CASSPGLAGGRNEQYF. DNA for the CDR3: TGTGCCAGCAGCCCCGGACTAGCGGGAGGGAGGAACGAGCAGTACTTC.

Many counts were recorded for this clonotype. Given the absence of the conserved phenylalanine or tryptophan at the CDR3 end, a read error is likely. The chain is built from TRBV6-1 and TRBJ2-7; D unresolved. The CDR3 is made up of 14 amino acids. From germline, CDR1 is MNHNS and CDR2 SASEGT. V lost 4 bases and J lost 0, with 10 bases in between. As DNA, the CDR3 is TGTGCCAGCAGTGTTCGCCCTAGCTCCTACGAGCAGTACCTC. Its translation: CASSVRPSSYEQYL.

This clonotype appeared many times. The chain is built from TRBV10-3 and TRBJ2-5; D is uncertain. This CDR3 has 13 amino acids. CDR1 is ENHRY and CDR2 is SYGVKD in the germline V gene. Trimming shortened V by 10 bases and J by 3 bases, and 15 bases separated the two germline ends. In DNA form, the CDR3 reads TGTGCCACCGCCGGTTTGCCAGAAGAGACCCAGTACTTC. As protein: CATAGLPEETQYF.

This clonotype was detected ten times or more. The chain uses TRBV20-1 and TRBJ2-7, with D perhaps matching TRBD1 (5 bases). V was clipped by 3 bases and J by 0 bases, with 12 bases between them. From germline, CDR1 is DFQATT and CDR2 SNEGSKA (reference sequence). This CDR3 has 14 amino acids. The CDR3 DNA reads as TGCAGTGCTAGTCGTACAGGAGACTCCTACGAGCAGTACTTC. The encoded protein is CSASRTGDSYEQYF.

The sample holds many counts of this clonotype. The rearrangement joins TRBV7-2 to TRBJ2-7; no definite D call. The CDR3 has 14 amino acids. Germline V gene lookup returns CDR1 SGHTA and CDR2 FQGNSA. The V and J ends lost 1 base and 5 bases respectively, with 12 bases between them. The CDR3 DNA follows: TGTGCCAGCAGCTTAGACTGGGCTCGGGACGAGCAGTACTTC. Translated, it gives CASSLDWARDEQYF. Supplemented by reference TRBV7-2 and TRBJ2-7, the full variable domain reads GAGVSQSPSNKVTEKGKDVELRCDPISGHTALYWYRQSLGQGLEFLIYFQGNSAPDKSGLPSDRFSAERTGGSVSTLTIQRTQQEDSAVYLCASSLDWARDEQYFGPGTRLTVT.

This clonotype was found many times. The chain uses TRBV24-1 and TRBJ1-5; D remains unclear. CDR1 and CDR2 (germline): KGHDR, SFDVKD. V was trimmed by 3 bases and J by 1 base, leaving 3 bases between them. CDR3 length: 13 residues. In DNA form, the CDR3 reads TGTGCCACCAGTGATGTAAGCAATCAGCCCCAGCATTTT. Amino acids: CATSDVSNQPQHF.

This clonotype was counted at least ten times. The genes are TRBV27 and TRBJ1-1, with D perhaps TRBD1 (5 bases). Trimming took off 3 bases at V and 3 bases at J, with 8 bases between the two ends. Per germline, CDR1 MNHEY and CDR2 SMNVEV (reference sequence). The CDR3 spans 13 residues. The CDR3 sequence: CASSFGADTEAFF. Written as DNA, the CDR3 is TGTGCCAGCAGTTTTGGGGCAGACACTGAAGCTTTCTTT.

As regards this clonotype: This may be a read error: a much more frequent sequence differs by one nucleotide. The V and J genes are TRBV6-1 and TRBJ2-7, with a weak D call TRBD1 (6 bases). Germline CDR1 MNHNS, CDR2 SASEGT. This CDR3 contains 15 residues. V lost 5 bases and J 2 bases, leaving 16 bases between the germline ends. Here the CDR3 reads CASSPYPGHTYEQYF. The CDR3 DNA reads TGTGCCAGCAGTCCCTACCCGGGACATACCTACGAGCAGTACTTC.

This clonotype was picked up a small number of times. The chain recombines TRBV20-1 with TRBJ1-1; a weak D match, TRBD1 (5 bases). V lost 3 bases and J 4 bases, leaving 15 bases between the germline ends. Germline V gives CDR1 DFQATT, CDR2 SNEGSKA (reference sequence). CDR3 size: 14 residues. The CDR3 DNA reads TGCAGTGCTAGGGGTCCCCGGAGGGGCACTGAAGCTTTCTTT. It encodes CSARGPRRGTEAFF.

This clonotype was seen at least ten times. The V call is TRBV9, the J call TRBJ2-2, with a possible D match to TRBD2 (6 bases). CDR3 size: 18 residues. The V gene's germline CDR1 is SGDLS and CDR2 YYNGEE. Deletions cut 4 bases from V and 7 bases from J, with 26 bases between. CDR3 nucleotide sequence: TGTGCCAGCAGCACAACACCATGGGGGGTTTTTGTAGGCGGGGAGCTGTTTTTT. Protein product: CASSTTPWGVFVGGELFF.

The CDR3 sequence is CASSSPGTFGSPLHF. The CDR3 DNA reads TGTGCCAGCAGTTCTCCCGGGACATTTGGTTCACCCCTCCACTTT. The V and J genes are TRBV28 and TRBJ1-6; the D gene is possibly TRBD1 (6 bases). This CDR3 has 15 amino acids. Between the trimmed V and J ends, which lost 4 bases and 9 bases, there was a span of 16 bases. Germline CDR1 is MDHEN and CDR2 is SYDVKM.

This clonotype was seen at least ten times. The J gene is TRBJ2-5, the V gene TRBV7-2; the match to TRBD2 covers 10 bases. Germline CDR1 reads SGHTA; CDR2 reads FQGNSA. This CDR3 is 14 amino acids long. Trimming removed 5 bases from V and 5 bases from J; junction bases left unmatched: 5. As DNA, the CDR3 is TGTGCCAGCAGCCCTAGCGGGAGACGGGAGACCCAGTACTTC. It specifies CASSPSGRRETQYF.

This clonotype was detected many times. This chain connects TRBV20-1 to TRBJ2-3; D possibly corresponds to TRBD2 (6 bases). V was cut by 6 bases and J by 4 bases, with 17 bases left in between. CDR1 and CDR2 (germline): DFQATT, SNEGSKA (reference sequence). This CDR3 comprises 14 residues. The CDR3 protein is CSAPPQTSPDTQYF. CDR3 sequence (DNA): TGCAGTGCCCCCCCTCAGACTAGTCCAGATACGCAGTATTTT.

The J gene is TRBJ2-5, the V gene TRBV2; D assignment may be TRBD1 or TRBD2 (6 bases each). The germline V gene encodes CDR1 SNHLY and CDR2 FYNNEI. The CDR3 totals 13 residues. Trimming left V 5 bases short and J 6 bases short, with 13 bases between. CDR3 sequence reads: CASSPEGGKTQYF. Here the CDR3 DNA reads TGTGCCAGCAGTCCTGAGGGGGGTAAGACCCAGTACTTC.

The table lists this clonotype with many counts. The chain links TRBV15 to TRBJ1-5; D unclear. Germline CDR1 and CDR2: LNHNV and YYDKDF (reference sequence). V was pared by 5 bases and J by 0 bases, with 8 bases between. CDR3 length equals 14 residues. The CDR3 DNA reads as TGTGCCACCAGCCCACGAGGTAGCAATCAGCCCCAGCATTTT. Protein: CATSPRGSNQPQHF.

This clonotype occurred many times. V usage is TRBV6-1 and J usage is TRBJ2-7; the match to TRBD2 covers 8 bases. The CDR3 length is 13 residues. The V and J ends lost 6 bases and 2 bases, in that order; junction bases with no gene match: 3. Germline-derived CDR1 and CDR2 are MNHNS and SASEGT. CDR3 nucleotide sequence: TGTGCCAGCAGGGGAGCGGGAGCCTACGAGCAGTACTTC. Translated: CASRGAGAYEQYF.

DNA of the CDR3: TGTGCCAGCAGTTTCTCGGGACTCACCTACGAGCAGTACTTC. Residues: CASSFSGLTYEQYF. The rearrangement joins TRBV7-9 to TRBJ2-7, with D maybe TRBD2 (6 bases). V was pared by 6 bases and J by 2 bases, with 14 bases between. The germline V gene has CDR1 SEHNR and CDR2 FQNEAQ (reference sequence). The CDR3 has 14 amino acids.

This clonotype was counted many times. The rearrangement links TRBV4-2 to TRBJ1-2, with 7 bases matching TRBD1. Unmatched junction bases numbered 12, after V lost 1 base and J lost 7 bases. The CDR3 covers 16 residues. The germline V gene encodes CDR1 LGHNA and CDR2 YNFKEQ. Written as DNA, the CDR3 is TGTGCCAGCAGCCAAGTAGGGACAGTGGAGGTACGTGGCTACACCTTC. This translates into CASSQVGTVEVRGYTF.

This clonotype was counted many times. The rearrangement links TRBV27 to TRBJ2-7, with TRBD2 identical over 7 bases. The germline gives CDR1 MNHEY, CDR2 SMNVEV (reference sequence). V was clipped by 5 bases and J by 3 bases; unmatched bases: 7. The CDR3 consists of 14 residues. The CDR3 spells CASSVREGLYEQYF. The CDR3 region has the DNA TGTGCCAGCAGTGTGAGGGAGGGCCTCTACGAGCAGTACTTC.

This clonotype was recorded at least ten times. In DNA, the CDR3 is TGTGCCAGCGCCTCGGACAGGGGGCGTTCGGGTAACTATGGCTACACCTTC. This translates into CASASDRGRSGNYGYTF. V is TRBV28 and J is TRBJ1-2, with TRBD1 matching 11 bases. V lost 8 bases, J lost 1 base, and 12 bases stayed unmatched. CDR3 length: 17 residues. Germline assignment: CDR1 MDHEN and CDR2 SYDVKM.

This clonotype showed up many times. This chain joins TRBV28 and TRBJ1-5, with D possibly being TRBD1 (5 bases). CDR3 size: 14 residues. Germline V gene sequence: CDR1 MDHEN, CDR2 SYDVKM. V was cut by 1 base and J by 6 bases, with 10 bases left in between. This CDR3 reads CASSLSGRSQPQHF. CDR3 sequence (DNA): TGTGCCAGCAGTTTATCGGGACGAAGTCAGCCCCAGCATTTT.

This clonotype has at least ten counts. The rearrangement joins TRBV12-3 or TRBV12-4 to TRBJ2-7; D is ambiguous. Trimming shortened V by 6 bases and J by 5 bases, and 11 bases separated the two germline ends. CDR3 size: 12 residues. The CDR3 bases are TGTGCCAGCAGAGCACCCGGACACGAGCAGTACTTC. Its translation is CASRAPGHEQYF.